Included here is one TCR beta chain sequence, with context. Its antigen is unknown. The data derive from a study of shared clonotypes between healthy human individuals. The wider study: Aged 18 to 49, the donors were two women and a few men. Three plates were used per donor for CD4 naive, three for CD4 memory, two for CD8 naive and one for CD8 memory. General study findings and limits: Naive subsets usually exceeded memory subsets in estimated richness. Clonotypes not shared had lower generation probabilities than those common to all four donors.

Repertoires were generated with immunoSEQ multiplex PCR, while TCRdb's copy carries only in-frame clones and drops some. Counted here are millions of clones, 90% to 95% occurring once; the ten biggest clones make up about 1.5%. The naive CD8 population came from CD45RO-negative cells selected for CCR7, without terminally differentiated effector memory CD45RA+ cells. This CDR3 comprises 14 residues. Trimming shortened V by 5 bases and J by 0 bases, and 10 bases separated the two germline ends. Germline loops: CDR1 MNHEY, CDR2 SVGAGI. The chain combines TRBV6-5 with TRBJ1-1, with D hard to call. Sequencing input: naive CD8+ T cells from PBMCs. This TCR was recovered from a man aged 18 to 29 in good health. Some clones in this sample may be carry-over from other donors' samples. DNA for the CDR3: TGTGCCAGCAGTCCTGGACTCCTGAACACTGAAGCTTTCTTT. This sequence encodes CASSPGLLNTEAFF.